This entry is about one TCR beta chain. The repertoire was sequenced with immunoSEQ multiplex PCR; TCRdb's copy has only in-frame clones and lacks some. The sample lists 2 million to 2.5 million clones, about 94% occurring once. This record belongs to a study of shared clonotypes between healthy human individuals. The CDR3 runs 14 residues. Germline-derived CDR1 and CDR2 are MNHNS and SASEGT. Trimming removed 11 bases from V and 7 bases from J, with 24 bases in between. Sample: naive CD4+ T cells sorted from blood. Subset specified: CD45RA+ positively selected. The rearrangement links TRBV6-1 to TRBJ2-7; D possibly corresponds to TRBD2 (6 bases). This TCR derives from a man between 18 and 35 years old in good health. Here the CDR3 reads CAAWGREVSTEQYF. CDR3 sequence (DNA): TGTGCCGCCTGGGGCAGGGAGGTTTCTACGGAGCAGTACTTC.